This paragraph covers one T cell receptor (beta chain) sequence. The target antigen is unknown. This sample was included in a study of cytomegalovirus exposure and HLA in healthy donors. Study-wide background: Caucasian-associated ancestry cluster membership applied to approximately 84% of several hundred genotyped donors.

Study-level points and caveats: Most observed TCR sequences were rare, whereas some public TCRs were detected in many donors. Most of the TCR beta V segments (in an earlier analysis) were productive either about 87% or about 30% of the time.

V lost 0 bases, J lost 0 bases, and 9 bases lay in between. Looked up from germline, CDR1 is MRHNA and CDR2 is SNTAGT. This CDR3 spans 16 amino acids. The PCR contained 60 Vbeta and 13 Jbeta primers. As processed by the authors: A later analysis tallied some 84 million unique TCR beta chains, about 9.9 million of them shared. Here immunoSEQ multiplex PCR was the method, and the copy in TCRdb shows in-frame clones only, minus some. V and J calls and clone size are given by that table; D and trimming were obtained from the DNA. The sample has tens of thousands of clones, 70% to 75% seen once. The genes are TRBV6-4 and TRBJ2-1; D is ambiguous. Sequencing was performed on PBMCs. The sequence derives from a woman aged 30 to 39 in good health and CMV-seronegative. CDR3 DNA: TGTGCCAGCAGTGACTCCTGGCCCACCTCCTACAATGAGCAGTTCTTC. It encodes CASSDSWPTSYNEQFF.